The 19 T cell receptor beta chains below were found in one sample sequenced in a study of T cell responses to AZD1222 COVID-19 vaccine. Sequenced by immunoSEQ multiplex PCR; TCRdb stores in-frame clones only, minus some. The repertoire holds approximately 100,000 clones, roughly 90% seen once, with about 17% in the top ten. This material consisted of peripheral blood, taken on day 0 of AZD1222 vaccination. All receptors come from an adult in good health.

The chain carries TRBV6-5 and TRBJ2-7; either TRBD1 or TRBD2 may fit D (5 bases each). The CDR3 contains 15 residues. The germline V gene encodes CDR1 MNHEY and CDR2 SVGAGI. Trimming removed 5 bases at V and 4 bases at J, with 18 bases between. DNA for the CDR3: TGTGCCAGCAGTACCCTGGCAGGGTCGGGGTACGAGCAGTACTTC. Protein sequence: CASSTLAGSGYEQYF.

This chain uses TRBV19 with TRBJ2-7; D is unresolved. Trimming shortened V by 1 base and J by 5 bases, and 3 bases separated the two germline ends. CDR3 length: 11 residues. CDR1 LNHDA and CDR2 SQIVND come from the germline V gene (reference sequence). CDR3 DNA sequence: TGTGCCAGTAGTATAGGACACGAGCAGTACTTC. It translates to CASSIGHEQYF.

This clone has a handful of counts. The rearrangement joins TRBV7-6 to TRBJ2-6, with D maybe TRBD1 (5 bases). V was shortened by 5 bases and J by 0 bases, with 11 bases between the two germline ends. The CDR3 extends over 16 amino acids. The germline V gene encodes CDR1 SGHVS and CDR2 FNYEAQ. The CDR3 bases are TGTGCCAGCAGCCCGAGGACACACTCTGGGGCCAACGTCCTGACTTTC. This sequence encodes CASSPRTHSGANVLTF. Supplemented by reference TRBV7-6 and TRBJ2-6, the full variable domain reads GAGVSQSPRYKVTKRGQDVALRCDPISGHVSLYWYRQALGQGPEFLTYFNYEAQQDKSGLPNDRFSAERPEGSISTLTIQRTEQRDSAMYRCASSPRTHSGANVLTFGAGSRLTVL.

Only a few counts were recorded for this clone. This sequence joins TRBV6-4 and TRBJ2-1; D gene unclear. CDR3 length: 15 residues. Per germline, CDR1 MRHNA and CDR2 SNTAGT. V was shortened by 6 bases and J by 8 bases, with 20 bases between the two germline ends. The CDR3 DNA reads TGTGCCAGCAGCCCCATGGCGGCAGAGGTCGATGAGCAGTTCTTC. It yields the protein CASSPMAAEVDEQFF.

V usage is TRBV12-3 or TRBV12-4 and J usage is TRBJ2-5; D ambiguous. V was trimmed by 3 bases and J by 4 bases, leaving 9 bases between them. The CDR3 consists of 13 residues. CDR3 bases: TGTGCCAGCAGTTTCGGCAGGCGAGAGACCCAGTACTTC. It translates to CASSFGRRETQYF.

This clone appeared a single time. The chain has TRBV5-4 and TRBJ2-5; 10 bases map to TRBD2. V trimming: 1 base; J trimming: 1 base; junction bases outside the gene matches: 4. The germline V gene encodes CDR1 SGHNT and CDR2 YYREEE (reference sequence). The length of the CDR3 is 16 residues. This chain's CDR3 is CASSLKAGGVQETQYF. The CDR3 DNA reads TGTGCCAGCAGCTTGAAAGCGGGAGGGGTCCAAGAGACCCAGTACTTC.

This rearrangement joins TRBV30 to TRBJ2-5; the match to TRBD2 covers 10 bases. After removal of 1 base from V and 2 bases from J, the junction contained 4 bases not matched to a gene. There are 15 residues in the CDR3. Germline CDR1 reads GTSNPN; CDR2 reads SVGIG (reference sequence). CDR3 protein: CAWSGSSGRQETQYF. Here the CDR3 DNA reads TGTGCCTGGAGTGGATCTAGCGGGAGACAAGAGACCCAGTACTTC.

This chain connects TRBV5-1 to TRBJ2-3; D is possibly TRBD2 (6 bases). The CDR3 totals 15 residues. V was pared by 5 bases and J by 3 bases, with 16 bases between. CDR1 SGHRS and CDR2 YFSETQ come from the germline V gene. The CDR3 is CASRETGTGTDTQYF. Here the CDR3 DNA reads TGCGCCAGCAGGGAGACCGGGACTGGGACAGATACGCAGTATTTT.

The chain combines TRBV30 with TRBJ1-6; the D gene is possibly TRBD1 (5 bases). Trimming took off 0 bases at V and 7 bases at J, with 7 bases between the two ends. CDR1 and CDR2 (germline): GTSNPN, SVGIG (reference sequence). The CDR3 length is 13 residues. In DNA form, the CDR3 reads TGTGCCTGGAGTGTACGGGGGAATTCACCCCTCCACTTT. Translated: CAWSVRGNSPLHF.

This sequence joins TRBV6-4 and TRBJ2-2, with D possibly matching TRBD2 (5 bases). The CDR3 runs 13 residues. Per the germline V gene, CDR1 is MRHNA and CDR2 is SNTAGT. V lost 3 bases, J lost 7 bases, and 9 bases lay in between. CDR3 residues: CASSDVRGGELFF. DNA for the CDR3: TGTGCCAGCAGTGATGTCCGGGGCGGGGAGCTGTTTTTT.

This clone was observed once. The chain is built from TRBV5-1 and TRBJ2-5, with TRBD1 matching over 9 bases. V trimming: 4 bases; J trimming: 3 bases; junction bases outside the gene matches: 4. CDR1 and CDR2 (germline): SGHRS, YFSETQ. The CDR3 sequence is 14 residues long. The CDR3 is CASSTRTGEETQYF. CDR3 DNA sequence: TGCGCCAGCAGCACCAGGACAGGGGAAGAGACCCAGTACTTC.

V gene TRBV4-1 combines with J gene TRBJ1-6; TRBD1 might be the D (5 bases). The CDR3 is 15 residues long. CDR1 and CDR2 from the germline V gene are MGHRA and YSYEKL. Trimming pared 4 bases from V and 7 bases from J, leaving 14 bases between. The CDR3 nucleotides are TGCGCCAGCAGCCGGGAGGGACGGACCAATTCACCCCTCCACTTT. This codes for CASSREGRTNSPLHF.

V and J are TRBV18 and TRBJ1-1; TRBD1 agrees at 8 bases. V shed 7 bases and J 5 bases; nucleotides not matched to a gene: 9. The CDR3 totals 14 residues. From germline, CDR1 is KGHSH and CDR2 LQKENI. The CDR3: CASFGTGDATEAFF. In nucleotides, the CDR3 is TGTGCCAGCTTCGGGACAGGCGATGCTACTGAAGCTTTCTTT.

The J gene is TRBJ2-7, the V gene TRBV7-6, with 12 nucleotides matching TRBD2. Per the germline V gene, CDR1 is SGHVS and CDR2 is FNYEAQ. The junction had 5 bases not matched to a gene; V was cut back by 1 base and J by 4 bases. CDR3 size: 16 residues. CDR3 loop: CASSLGTSGRLYEQYF. CDR3 DNA: TGTGCCAGCAGCTTAGGTACTAGCGGGAGGTTATACGAGCAGTACTTC.

The rearrangement joins TRBV2 to TRBJ2-1; D may correspond to TRBD1 or TRBD2 (6 bases each). Germline V lookup: CDR1 SNHLY, CDR2 FYNNEI. CDR3 length: 15 amino acids. V was clipped by 7 bases and J by 2 bases, with 15 bases between them. CDR3 sequence (DNA): TGTGCCAGCAAACTTTTGGGGGGCGCCTACAATGAGCAGTTCTTC. As protein: CASKLLGGAYNEQFF.

The chain is built from TRBV28 and TRBJ1-2; perhaps TRBD1 as D (6 bases). The germline gives CDR1 MDHEN, CDR2 SYDVKM. This CDR3 spans 15 amino acids. V lost 5 bases, J lost 3 bases, and 16 bases lay in between. The CDR3 bases are TGTGCCAGCAGTACCCACGGGGGCGCTGACTATGGCTACACCTTC. It codes for CASSTHGGADYGYTF.

V usage is TRBV5-1 and J usage is TRBJ2-2, with 12 bases lining up with TRBD2. After removal of 0 bases from V and 4 bases from J, the junction contained 4 bases not matched to a gene. The length of the CDR3 is 17 residues. CDR1 and CDR2 (germline): SGHRS, YFSETQ. CDR3 region: CASSLGLAGAVTGELFF. The CDR3 DNA sequence: TGCGCCAGCAGCTTGGGACTAGCGGGAGCGGTCACCGGGGAGCTGTTTTTT.

The genes are TRBV5-1 and TRBJ1-1; a weak D match, TRBD1 (5 bases). V was trimmed by 0 bases and J by 6 bases, leaving 9 bases between them. The germline CDR1 and CDR2 sequences are SGHRS and YFSETQ. The CDR3 has 13 residues. CDR3 bases: TGCGCCAGCAGCTTGGGGCAGGGATCTGAAGCTTTCTTT. Protein sequence: CASSLGQGSEAFF.

The chain combines TRBV18 with TRBJ2-1; 12 bases line up with TRBD2. Unmatched junction bases numbered 12, after V lost 3 bases and J lost 0 bases. The CDR3 is made up of 20 amino acids. Looked up from germline, CDR1 is KGHSH and CDR2 is LQKENI. CDR3 amino acids: CASSPPRTSGDPSSYNEQFF. In DNA, the CDR3 is TGTGCCAGCTCACCTCCGCGGACTAGCGGGGACCCTAGCTCCTACAATGAGCAGTTCTTC.